This T cell receptor (beta chain) comes out of a study of T-cell reconstitution after alpha-beta-depleted transplantation in children. This clonotype was counted between two and nine times. Germline V lookup: CDR1 SGHVS, CDR2 FQNEAQ. CDR3 length: 14 amino acids. V lost 10 bases and J 7 bases, leaving 22 bases between the germline ends. As it was prepared, the TCRbeta library received unique molecular identifiers. In TCRdb, the PCR reads were re-called with MiXCR into one record per CDR3 protein. The table records 500,000 to 650,000 distinct CDR3 sequences, about an eighth of them present only once. This chain joins TRBV7-8 and TRBJ1-2; the D is unclear. The material was PBMCs, mostly from graft donor cells, obtained 180 days after TCRalphabeta/CD19-depleted stem cell transplant. The TCR was taken from a female patient aged 2-10 years who had a stem cell transplant for aplastic anemia, so the T cells may come from the graft donor. The CDR3 DNA follows: TGTGCCACTAAACGTTTGCGGGCAGTGGCTGGCTACACCTTC. This sequence encodes CATKRLRAVAGYTF.